The 24 T cell receptor beta chains reported below all come from one sample, sequenced in a study of T cell clones after liver transplantation. Assay: immunoSEQ multiplex PCR; the TCRdb copy retains only in-frame clones and omits some. The table has tens of thousands of clones, less than 90% seen once. This material consisted of CD4+ T cells from blood, taken at the 22-month timepoint. These receptors were taken from a human patient who received a liver transplant. Some T cells may be transferred from the graft donor.

Written as DNA, the CDR3 is TGTGCCAGCTTGGGGGCCGGTCAGGGGGTCTATGAGCAGTTCTTC. This encodes CASLGAGQGVYEQFF. The gene calls are TRBV28 and TRBJ2-1; 7 nucleotides agree with TRBD1. The CDR3 has 15 residues. Germline V gene data show CDR1 as MDHEN and CDR2 as SYDVKM. The junction had 15 bases not matched to a gene; V was cut back by 8 bases and J by 8 bases.

The chain employs TRBV5-1 and TRBJ2-3; 7 bases line up with TRBD1. J lost 1 base, V lost 2 bases, and 7 bases had no gene match. This CDR3 is built from 16 residues. Germline V gene sequence: CDR1 SGHRS, CDR2 YFSETQ. CDR3 sequence: CASSLGRQGGTDTQYF. DNA for the CDR3: TGCGCCAGCAGCTTAGGTCGCCAGGGGGGCACAGATACGCAGTATTTT. The full variable domain, rest sourced from reference TRBV5-1 and TRBJ2-3, is KAGVTQTPRYLIKTRGQQVTLSCSPISGHRSVSWYQQTPGQGLQFLFEYFSETQRNKGNFPGRFSGRQFSNSRSEMNVSTLELGDSALYLCASSLGRQGGTDTQYFGPGTRLTVL.

On this clone: The sample has other DNA sequences that encode this CDR3 too. The J gene is TRBJ1-2, the V gene TRBV5-6; TRBD1 matches 11 bases. From germline, CDR1 is SGHDT and CDR2 YYEEEE. CDR3 length equals 15 residues. J was trimmed by 2 bases and V by 4 bases; bases with no gene match: 4. The DNA for the CDR3 is TGTGCCAGCAGCGAAGGGACAGGGGGAAACTATGGCTACACCTTC. The encoded protein is CASSEGTGGNYGYTF.

This clone was detected a few times. This chain connects TRBV7-9 to TRBJ1-5, with D perhaps TRBD1 (6 bases). The CDR3 totals 15 residues. V lost 5 bases and J lost 5, with 16 bases in between. Germline loops: CDR1 SEHNR, CDR2 FQNEAQ (reference sequence). The DNA for the CDR3 is TGTGCCAGCAGCCCGGGGGGGGGCTTCTATCAGCCCCAGCATTTT. Translated, it gives CASSPGGGFYQPQHF.

The chain uses TRBV19 and TRBJ2-1; D perhaps matches TRBD2 (5 bases). V was cut by 6 bases and J by 6 bases, with 18 bases left in between. The CDR3 is made up of 15 amino acids. Per germline, CDR1 LNHDA and CDR2 SQIVND (reference sequence). The CDR3 protein is CASSLANRGFNEQFF. CDR3 nucleotide sequence: TGTGCCAGTAGCTTAGCGAACCGTGGGTTCAATGAGCAGTTCTTC.

J is TRBJ2-2 and V is TRBV5-1, with 11 bases aligning to TRBD1. The germline V gene has CDR1 SGHRS and CDR2 YFSETQ. V shed 0 bases and J 7 bases; nucleotides not matched to a gene: 8. The CDR3 is made up of 17 amino acids. The CDR3 protein is CASSLALDRGLVGELFF. The DNA for the CDR3 is TGCGCCAGCAGCTTGGCTTTGGACAGGGGGCTCGTCGGGGAGCTGTTTTTT.

In this sample, this clone turned up once. The V gene is TRBV5-4, the J gene TRBJ2-3; D is unclear. CDR3 length: 14 amino acids. CDR1 is SGHNT, CDR2 YYREEE, per germline (reference sequence). Between the trimmed V and J ends, which lost 0 bases and 5 bases, there was a span of 10 bases. The chain's CDR3 is CASSLEGFRDTQYF. The CDR3 DNA is TGTGCCAGCAGCTTGGAAGGTTTCAGAGATACGCAGTATTTT.

V is TRBV6-5 and J is TRBJ2-1; 10 bases are shared with TRBD2. There are 14 residues in the CDR3. The germline V gene has CDR1 MNHEY and CDR2 SVGAGI. J lost 10 bases, V lost 6 bases, and 9 bases had no gene match. The CDR3 nucleotides read TGTGCCAGCAGGCCGGGACTAGCGAGTCGCGAGCAGTTCTTC. It yields the protein CASRPGLASREQFF.

This chain links TRBV5-1 with TRBJ2-7; 9 bases line up with TRBD1. V shed 0 bases, J shed 2 bases, and the junction held 3 bases outside the gene matches. Germline V gene sequence: CDR1 SGHRS, CDR2 YFSETQ. The CDR3 runs to 15 residues. The chain's CDR3 is CASSLAGQGTYEQYF. The CDR3 nucleotides read TGCGCCAGCAGCTTGGCGGGACAGGGTACCTACGAGCAGTACTTC.

The chain has TRBV5-1 and TRBJ1-4, with D possibly TRBD1 on 5 matching bases. The CDR3 covers 19 residues. From germline, CDR1 is SGHRS and CDR2 YFSETQ. Trimming shortened V by 0 bases and J by 5 bases, and 23 bases separated the two germline ends. CDR3 loop: CASSLGGSSMGPTNEKLFF. CDR3 coding DNA: TGCGCCAGCAGCTTGGGGGGGAGCAGCATGGGACCGACAAATGAAAAACTGTTTTTT.

The V and J genes are TRBV18 and TRBJ2-3, with D perhaps given as TRBD1 or TRBD2 (5 bases each). The ends were cut back, 2 bases at V and 4 bases at J, with 16 bases in the middle. This CDR3 is built from 16 residues. Germline V gene sequence: CDR1 KGHSH, CDR2 LQKENI. Here the CDR3 reads CASSPTTVRGADTQYF. The CDR3 bases are TGTGCCAGCTCACCAACGACCGTTAGGGGAGCAGATACGCAGTATTTT.

This chain uses TRBV19 with TRBJ2-1; TRBD2 agrees at 7 bases. Germline trimming cut 5 bases from V and 2 bases from J; bases unmatched to any gene: 6. CDR3 length: 15 amino acids. Germline V gene sequence: CDR1 LNHDA, CDR2 SQIVND (reference sequence). The CDR3 DNA follows: TGTGCCAGTAGTCTTCTAGCGGATACCTACAATGAGCAGTTCTTC. Translation gives CASSLLADTYNEQFF.

This chain connects TRBV9 to TRBJ2-5; TRBD2 matches 16 bases. From germline, CDR1 is SGDLS and CDR2 YYNGEE. Trimming cost V 0 bases and J 3 bases; bases outside gene matches: 2. CDR3 length: 17 residues. The CDR3 region has the DNA TGTGCCAGCAGCGTAGCTGGGACTAGCGGGGGGGAAGAGACCCAGTACTTC. Protein product: CASSVAGTSGGEETQYF.

The chain couples TRBV10-3 to TRBJ1-6; D ambiguous. The germline V gene has CDR1 ENHRY and CDR2 SYGVKD. The CDR3 loop spans 15 amino acids. The V gene lost 0 bases and the J gene lost 9 bases, with 12 bases spanning the gap. CDR3 loop: CAISESGAGSSPLHF. CDR3 in DNA: TGTGCCATCAGTGAGTCGGGAGCAGGTAGTTCACCCCTCCACTTT.

This chain joins TRBV5-1 and TRBJ2-2, with D perhaps given as TRBD1 or TRBD2 (5 bases each). The CDR3 totals 16 residues. The V and J ends lost 0 bases and 1 base respectively, with 10 bases between them. Germline-derived CDR1 and CDR2 are SGHRS and YFSETQ. DNA for the CDR3: TGCGCCAGCAGCTTGGTTTGGGGACGGAACACCGGGGAGCTGTTTTTT. It specifies CASSLVWGRNTGELFF.

The gene calls are TRBV4-2 and TRBJ1-2; the D is unclear. CDR3 length: 15 amino acids. Germline V gene data show CDR1 as LGHNA and CDR2 as YNFKEQ. V gave up 2 bases and J gave up 3 bases, with 13 bases separating them. Here the CDR3 reads CASSQPARLDYGYTF. The CDR3 DNA reads TGTGCCAGCAGCCAACCCGCCAGGTTGGACTATGGCTACACCTTC.

The rearrangement uses TRBV27 and TRBJ2-2; D is undetermined. The CDR3 is 16 residues long. Germline V gene lookup returns CDR1 MNHEY and CDR2 SMNVEV (reference sequence). V shed 2 bases and J shed 7 bases, with 17 bases lying between them. CDR3 amino acids: CASSLNARREVGELFF. Here the CDR3 DNA reads TGTGCCAGCAGTTTAAACGCTAGGCGAGAGGTCGGGGAGCTGTTTTTT.

This sequence joins TRBV11-2 and TRBJ1-2; no definite D call. Germline loops: CDR1 SGHAT, CDR2 FQNNGV. V dropped 5 bases and J dropped 6 bases, with 10 bases sitting between them. The CDR3 is 12 amino acids. The CDR3 bases are TGTGCCAGCAGCCCGAAGTGGGATGGCTACACCTTC. Translation: CASSPKWDGYTF.

The V call is TRBV7-2, the J call TRBJ1-1; tentatively, D is TRBD1 (5 bases). Trimming removed 2 bases from V and 0 bases from J, with 13 bases in between. CDR1 and CDR2 from the germline V gene are SGHTA and FQGNSA. The CDR3 runs 16 residues. CDR3 coding DNA: TGTGCCAGCAGCTTAAATTCGGGGCGGATGAACACTGAAGCTTTCTTT. Protein product: CASSLNSGRMNTEAFF.

The rearrangement uses TRBV19 and TRBJ1-2; perhaps TRBD1 as D (6 bases). V lost 3 bases and J lost 1, with 9 bases in between. This CDR3 contains 14 residues. Germline V gives CDR1 LNHDA, CDR2 SQIVND (reference sequence). Here the CDR3 reads CASSMGASNYGYTF. CDR3 nucleotide sequence: TGTGCCAGTAGTATGGGGGCCAGTAACTATGGCTACACCTTC. The full variable domain, its missing parts supplied by reference TRBV19 and TRBJ1-2, is DGGITQSPKYLFRKEGQNVTLSCEQNLNHDAMYWYRQDPGQGLRLIYYSQIVNDFQKGDIAEGYSVSREKKESFPLTVTSAQKNPTAFYLCASSMGASNYGYTFGSGTRLTVV.

This clone was counted a single time. The chain has TRBV7-3 and TRBJ2-7, with TRBD2 matching over 10 bases. The CDR3 loop spans 15 amino acids. Trimming removed 5 bases from V and 4 bases from J; junction bases left unmatched: 8. Germline CDR1 and CDR2: SGHTA and FQGTGA. CDR3 in DNA: TGTGCCAGCAGCCCAGGCGCTAGCGGGAGTTACGAGCAGTACTTC. Translation gives CASSPGASGSYEQYF.

This sequence joins TRBV11-2 and TRBJ2-1, with D hard to call. CDR1 SGHAT and CDR2 FQNNGV come from the germline V gene. The CDR3 sequence is 10 residues long. The V end was cut by 6 bases, the J end by 15 bases, with 12 bases between. The CDR3 sequence is CASSLTSLFF. In nucleotides, the CDR3 is TGTGCCAGCAGTCTGACGTCCCTGTTCTTC.

This clone occurred a few times. The chain links TRBV5-1 to TRBJ1-2; D is unresolved. There are 15 residues in the CDR3. The V end was cut by 0 bases, the J end by 7 bases, with 16 bases between. Germline V gives CDR1 SGHRS, CDR2 YFSETQ. The CDR3 DNA sequence: TGCGCCAGCAGCTTGGGTACAGATGAGAGTATTGGCTACACCTTC. It encodes CASSLGTDESIGYTF.

The chain couples TRBV7-2 to TRBJ2-5, with TRBD1 matching 8 bases. Germline V gives CDR1 SGHTA, CDR2 FQGNSA. The CDR3 extends over 13 amino acids. V was clipped by 8 bases and J by 1 base; unmatched bases: 3. As DNA, the CDR3 is TGTGCCAGCCGACAGGGGTTCCAAGAGACCCAGTACTTC. It translates to CASRQGFQETQYF.